These T cell receptor beta chains were read from a single sample in a study of T cells in Graves' hyperthyroidism and ophthalmopathy. In TCRdb, the multiplex PCR reads were re-called with MiXCR into one record per CDR3 protein. The sample lists approximately 570,000 distinct CDR3 sequences, around 20% occurring once. Sequenced sample: blood. These receptors were collected from a man aged 40-49 years with Graves' ophthalmopathy. CDR3s include the opening cysteine and the closing phenylalanine or tryptophan. Fields, in order: J gene, D gene, V gene, clone size, CDR3 DNA, CDR3 protein. The D gene is left open where the match is weak. Size is stated for part of the rows, as once, few or many counts, or as a class when the clone is expanded.

TRBJ1-5	NA	TRBV6-2/TRBV6-3	many	TGTGCCAGCAGTCGGACGGCCAATCAGCCCCAGCATTTT	CASSRTANQPQHF
TRBJ1-1	NA	TRBV6-1	many	TGTGCCAGCAGTCCCGGACACAATAGAATGAACACTGAAGCTTTCTTT	CASSPGHNRMNTEAFF
TRBJ2-1	NA	TRBV6-1	few	TGTGCCAGCAGCCCCCCGGGGTTCATCAATGAGCAGTTCTTC	CASSPPGFINEQFF
TRBJ1-5	TRBD1	TRBV12-3/TRBV12-4	many	TGTGCCAGCAGTTTACGACAGGGTGATCAGCCCCAGCATTTT	CASSLRQGDQPQHF
TRBJ1-5	NA	TRBV30	many	TGTGCCTGGAGTGGCCCCTTTGACAGGCGGGATCAGCCCCAGCATTTT	CAWSGPFDRRDQPQHF
TRBJ2-7	TRBD1	TRBV29-1	many	TGCAGCGGGGGACAGGCCTACGAGCAGTACTTC	CSGGQAYEQYF
TRBJ2-1	TRBD2	TRBV15	few	TGTGCCACCAGCACAGCGGGAGGGCCGTACAATGAGCAGTTCTTC	CATSTAGGPYNEQFF
TRBJ2-7	NA	TRBV29-1	NA	TGCAGCGGCACCCCAGGGAATTTTCACGAGCAGTACTTC	CSGTPGNFHEQYF
TRBJ2-2	NA	TRBV7-2	many	TGTGCCAGCAGCTTAAATGTAGCGGCGAACACCGGGGAGCTGTTTTTT	CASSLNVAANTGELFF
TRBJ2-1	NA	TRBV7-3	few	TGTGCCAGCAGCTTAACTTTAAACAATGAGCAGTTCTTC	CASSLTLNNEQFF
TRBJ2-3	TRBD1	TRBV4-1	NA	TGCGCCAGCAGCCATGACGGGACAGGGGGAGATACGCAGTATTTT	CASSHDGTGGDTQYF